This T cell receptor (beta chain) emerged from a study of blood T cell repertoires in COVID-19. Overall study: Acute and convalescent COVID-19 specimens originated in the United States, Italy and Spain. PBMCs, B-cell-depleted T cells, or T cells provided the cDNA or gDNA that made up the material.

Trimming cost V 7 bases and J 6 bases; bases outside gene matches: 9. CDR3 length equals 15 residues. Looked up from germline, CDR1 is SGHTA and CDR2 is FQGNSA. As originally analysed: Amplification with reference gene primers provided the estimates of nucleated cell counts. Profiled with immunoSEQ multiplex PCR; TCRdb holds only in-frame clones, not every one. Clone size and the V and J calls come from that table; the DNA yielded D and trimming. The sample consists of some 240,000 clones, under 90% of them appearing once. The sequenced material came from peripheral blood. The rearrangement joins TRBV7-2 to TRBJ2-1; 10 positions match TRBD1. The sequence was obtained from a man aged 55-75 years who had recovered from COVID-19. CDR3 in amino acids: CASTRGGTGANEQFF. CDR3 DNA: TGTGCCAGCACCAGAGGCGGGACAGGGGCCAATGAGCAGTTCTTC. The whole variable domain, filled in from reference TRBV7-2 and TRBJ2-1, reads GAGVSQSPSNKVTEKGKDVELRCDPISGHTALYWYRQSLGQGLEFLIYFQGNSAPDKSGLPSDRFSAERTGGSVSTLTIQRTQQEDSAVYLCASTRGGTGANEQFFGPGTRLTVL.